This T cell receptor beta chain was retrieved from a study of CD8+ T cells in alopecia areata. Reverse transcribed after extraction, RNA yielded cDNA as the sequencing template. Repertoires were generated with immunoSEQ multiplex PCR, while TCRdb's copy carries only in-frame clones and drops some. The table includes 150,000 or so clones, about 70% detected once. The CDR3 has 16 amino acids. The germline V gene has CDR1 SQVTM and CDR2 ANQGSEA. The V end was cut by 7 bases, the J end by 1 base, with 19 bases between. The sorting of PBMCs gave CD4+ and CD8+ T cells. The sequenced sample was CD8+ T cells sorted from blood, obtained at week 0. The origin of this receptor is a human donor with alopecia areata. This chain uses TRBV29-1 with TRBJ2-2; possibly TRBD1 or TRBD2 for D (5 bases each). CDR3 region: CSAVGAGILNTGELFF. For the CDR3, the DNA is TGCAGCGCTGTCGGGGCCGGGATATTGAACACCGGGGAGCTGTTTTTT.